Listed here are 13 T cell receptor beta chains from one sample, sequenced in a study of T cell changes during pregnancy in multiple sclerosis. The table came from immunoSEQ multiplex PCR; TCRdb's copy has only in-frame clones and leaves some out. The table records more than 50,000 clones, 70% to 90% of them present only once. Specimen: peripheral blood, collected in the first trimester of pregnancy. These receptors all come from a female donor with multiple sclerosis, enrolled in a pregnancy study.

This sequence joins TRBV5-8 and TRBJ2-3; 9 nucleotides agree with TRBD2. The CDR3 consists of 15 residues. Trimming took 6 bases from V and 3 from J; bases not matched to a gene: 8. Germline V lookup: CDR1 SGHTS, CDR2 YDEGEE. The CDR3 bases are TGTGCCAGCACCCATGCGGGGGGGCAAACAGATACGCAGTATTTT. Its protein product is CASTHAGGQTDTQYF.

This rearrangement joins TRBV4-2 to TRBJ2-5; D perhaps matches TRBD1 (6 bases). CDR3 length equals 14 residues. Germline lookup yields CDR1 LGHNA and CDR2 YNFKEQ. The ends were cut back, 2 bases at V and 4 bases at J, with 11 bases in the middle. The CDR3 DNA reads TGTGCCAGCAGCCAACAAAGCAGGGGAGAGACCCAGTACTTC. This encodes CASSQQSRGETQYF.

This clone was seen more than once but under ten times. V is TRBV7-3 and J is TRBJ2-7, with 7 bases identical to TRBD1. The CDR3 loop spans 14 amino acids. Germline CDR1 SGHTA, CDR2 FQGTGA. V shed 5 bases and J 2 bases; nucleotides not matched to a gene: 6. The DNA for the CDR3 is TGTGCCAGCAGCCAAAGACAGGGCGCCTACGAGCAGTACTTC. Amino acid sequence: CASSQRQGAYEQYF.

The CDR3 reads CASKYRLAAGEQFF. CDR3 coding DNA: TGTGCCAGCAAGTACCGTCTAGCCGCCGGGGAGCAGTTCTTC. This rearrangement joins TRBV19 to TRBJ2-1; tentative D call: TRBD2 (5 bases). Looked up from germline, CDR1 is LNHDA and CDR2 is SQIVND (reference sequence). This CDR3 has 14 residues. V gave up 9 bases and J gave up 10 bases, with 22 bases separating them.

V usage is TRBV4-3 and J usage is TRBJ1-3; 7 nucleotides align to TRBD1. V lost 0 bases, J lost 0 bases, and 2 bases stayed unmatched. The CDR3 extends over 16 amino acids. The V gene's germline CDR1 is LGHNA and CDR2 YSLEER. Written as DNA, the CDR3 is TGCGCCAGCAGCCAAGATCGGGACAGCTCTGGAAACACCATATATTTT. Translated: CASSQDRDSSGNTIYF.

V is TRBV10-2 and J is TRBJ2-7, with D possibly matching TRBD1 (6 bases). Germline V CDR1 and CDR2: WSHSY, SAAADI. This CDR3 has 15 amino acids. V lost 5 bases to trimming and J lost 2 bases, with 16 bases between them. DNA for the CDR3: TGCGCCAGCAGTCCTTCGACAGGCAACCCCTACGAGCAGTACTTC. Protein: CASSPSTGNPYEQYF.

The V and J genes are TRBV18 and TRBJ1-2; TRBD1 aligns across 7 bases. CDR3 length equals 14 residues. Germline V lookup: CDR1 KGHSH, CDR2 LQKENI. V dropped 3 bases and J dropped 8; count of bases not matched to a gene: 9. The CDR3 reads CASSPVTGSEGYTF. The CDR3 DNA follows: TGTGCCAGCTCACCGGTGACAGGGTCCGAGGGCTACACCTTC.

This chain joins TRBV12-5 and TRBJ1-5, with D possibly being TRBD1 (5 bases). This CDR3 spans 15 amino acids. Germline CDR1 and CDR2: LGHNT and FRNRAP. Trimming pared 2 bases from V and 0 bases from J, leaving 8 bases between. CDR3 amino acids: CASGLTGLSNQPQHF. CDR3 nucleotide sequence: TGTGCTAGTGGTTTGACAGGTCTTAGCAATCAGCCCCAGCATTTT.

CDR3 amino acids: CSVELRQAYDTEAFF. The CDR3, as DNA: TGCAGCGTTGAACTCCGGCAGGCCTACGACACTGAAGCTTTCTTT. V is TRBV29-1 and J is TRBJ1-1, with D unresolved. Between the trimmed V and J ends, which lost 2 bases and 3 bases, there was a span of 16 bases. There are 15 residues in the CDR3. Germline values: CDR1 SQVTM, CDR2 ANQGSEA.

The genes are TRBV29-1 and TRBJ1-2; TRBD1 agrees at 7 bases. V was pared by 7 bases and J by 8 bases, with 10 bases of the junction left unmatched. Per the germline V gene, CDR1 is SQVTM and CDR2 is ANQGSEA. This CDR3 is built from 12 residues. CDR3 nucleotide sequence: TGCAGCGCAATAGGGGGCGCGATCGGCTACACCTTC. It translates to CSAIGGAIGYTF.

The rearrangement joins TRBV19 to TRBJ1-4; 7 bases align to TRBD1. CDR1 LNHDA and CDR2 SQIVND come from the germline V gene (reference sequence). With V trimmed by 0 bases and J by 0 bases, 10 bases remained unmatched. The CDR3 runs 19 residues. The CDR3 is CASSIDAAGGGTTNEKLFF. CDR3 nucleotide sequence: TGTGCCAGTAGTATAGATGCGGCAGGGGGAGGCACAACTAATGAAAAACTGTTTTTT. The whole variable domain, filled in from reference TRBV19 and TRBJ1-4, reads DGGITQSPKYLFRKEGQNVTLSCEQNLNHDAMYWYRQDPGQGLRLIYYSQIVNDFQKGDIAEGYSVSREKKESFPLTVTSAQKNPTAFYLCASSIDAAGGGTTNEKLFFGSGTQLSVL.

The CDR3 protein is CASSLRTATGNTIYF. The CDR3 coding sequence is TGTGCCAGCAGCCTGCGGACAGCAACTGGAAACACCATATATTTT. The rearrangement joins TRBV4-2 to TRBJ1-3; a weak D match, TRBD1 (6 bases). Germline CDR1 and CDR2: LGHNA and YNFKEQ. Trimming cost V 4 bases and J 2 bases, with 12 bases left between them. The CDR3 covers 15 residues.

V gene TRBV11-2 combines with J gene TRBJ1-1; D call uncertain. From germline, CDR1 is SGHAT and CDR2 FQNNGV. Trimming took 2 bases from V and 0 from J, leaving 7 bases between them. The CDR3 has 14 residues. The CDR3 loop is CASSLSQVNTEAFF. DNA for the CDR3: TGTGCCAGCAGCTTAAGCCAGGTGAACACTGAAGCTTTCTTT. Looking up the rest from reference TRBV11-2 and TRBJ1-1 gives the full variable domain: EAGVAQSPRYKIIEKRQSVAFWCNPISGHATLYWYQQILGQGPKLLIQFQNNGVVDDSQLPKDRFSAERLKGVDSTLKIQPAKLEDSAVYLCASSLSQVNTEAFFGQGTRLTVV.